The rows below give T cell receptor beta chains drawn from one sample of a study of PD-1 blockade in mismatch repair-deficient tumors. Only in-frame clones appear in the TCRdb table, and some are missing; sequencing was by immunoSEQ multiplex PCR. In the table there are some 48,000 clones, around 77% of which are singletons. The sample here was PBMCs, taken before pembrolizumab treatment. These TCRs come from an adult with mismatch repair-deficient cancer. Each CDR3 is given with its conserved first and last residue. The order of the fields is clone size, V gene, J gene, D gene, CDR3 protein, CDR3 DNA. D genes are given only for firm matches. The size of a clone is reported for some rows only, either as once, few or many, or as a class for expanded clones.

>NA|TRBV7-6|TRBJ1-1|TRBD1
CASSLAAGQYNTEAFF
TGTGCCAGCAGCTTAGCCGCGGGACAGTATAACACTGAAGCTTTCTTT
>NA|TRBV7-2|TRBJ2-2|NA
CASSGRPDGELFF
TGTGCCAGCAGCGGTCGGCCGGACGGGGAGCTGTTTTTT
>NA|TRBV5-1|TRBJ2-1|TRBD2
CASSLGLAGGPYNEQFF
TGCGCCAGCAGCCTGGGACTAGCGGGAGGTCCGTACAATGAGCAGTTCTTC
>few|TRBV9|TRBJ2-7|NA
CASSVGVENYEQYF
TGTGCCAGCAGCGTAGGAGTAGAAAACTACGAGCAGTACTTC
>NA|TRBV29-1|TRBJ1-1|NA
CSVDKGGNTEVFF
TGCAGCGTTGACAAGGGGGGGAACACTGAAGTTTTCTTT
>NA|TRBV5-1|TRBJ2-5|TRBD2
CASSFGWDGRQETQYF
TGCGCCAGCAGCTTTGGTTGGGACGGGAGGCAAGAGACCCAGTACTTC
>NA|TRBV5-4|TRBJ2-7|TRBD1
CASSLGDSFYEQYF
TGTGCCAGCAGCTTAGGGGACAGTTTCTACGAGCAGTACTTC
>few|TRBV2|TRBJ1-5|NA
CASRAGVGNQPQHF
TGTGCCAGCAGGGCAGGGGTCGGCAATCAGCCCCAGCATTTT
>NA|TRBV25-1|TRBJ2-7|TRBD1
CASSALYRTGSYEQYF
TGTGCCAGCAGTGCTCTCTACCGGACAGGCTCCTACGAGCAGTACTTC
>NA|TRBV2|TRBJ2-5|NA
CASSVTETQYF
TGTGCCAGCAGTGTTACAGAGACCCAGTACTTC
>medium-sized|TRBV2|TRBJ2-7|NA
CASSADTYEQYF
TGTGCCAGCAGCGCGGACACCTACGAGCAGTACTTC
>NA|TRBV6-6|TRBJ2-1|NA
CASSYSRQAGAIEQFF
TGTGCCAGCAGTTACTCGCGGCAGGCCGGAGCAATTGAGCAGTTCTTC
>once|TRBV20-1|TRBJ1-1|NA
CSRGSYTEAFF
TGCAGTAGAGGTTCGTACACTGAAGCTTTCTTT
>NA|TRBV30|TRBJ2-2|NA
CAWSVLGTVLAGELFF
TGTGCCTGGAGTGTACTGGGGACTGTATTGGCCGGGGAGCTGTTTTTT
>few|TRBV7-3|TRBJ2-7|NA
CASSLKASAPSEQYF
TGTGCCAGCAGCTTAAAGGCTAGCGCTCCCTCCGAGCAGTACTTC
>few|TRBV10-3|TRBJ1-1|TRBD1
CATNPGQSTEAFF
TGTGCCACTAATCCGGGACAGAGCACTGAAGCTTTCTTT
>NA|TRBV5-4|TRBJ2-7|TRBD2
CASQPEGGRLDEQYF
TGTGCCAGCCAACCTGAGGGCGGGAGGCTCGACGAGCAGTACTTC
>NA|TRBV7-2|TRBJ2-1|TRBD2
CASSSRTSGSYNEQFF
TGTGCCAGCAGCTCTAGGACTAGCGGGAGCTACAATGAGCAGTTCTTC
>NA|TRBV19|TRBJ1-2|TRBD1
CASSIGGQGSAGGYTF
TGTGCCAGTAGTATAGGAGGACAGGGTTCTGCGGGCGGCTACACCTTC
>NA|TRBV5-6|TRBJ2-6|NA
CASSPEQGSSGANVLTF
TGTGCCAGCAGCCCAGAACAGGGATCCTCTGGGGCCAACGTCCTGACTTTC
>NA|TRBV30|TRBJ2-7|TRBD2
CAWNNPRPSGTGEQYF
TGTGCCTGGAATAACCCCCGTCCTAGCGGAACGGGAGAGCAGTACTTC
>NA|TRBV5-8|TRBJ2-3|NA
CASSLGETGILTDTQYF
TGTGCCAGCAGCTTGGGGGAAACAGGCATCCTCACAGATACGCAGTATTTT